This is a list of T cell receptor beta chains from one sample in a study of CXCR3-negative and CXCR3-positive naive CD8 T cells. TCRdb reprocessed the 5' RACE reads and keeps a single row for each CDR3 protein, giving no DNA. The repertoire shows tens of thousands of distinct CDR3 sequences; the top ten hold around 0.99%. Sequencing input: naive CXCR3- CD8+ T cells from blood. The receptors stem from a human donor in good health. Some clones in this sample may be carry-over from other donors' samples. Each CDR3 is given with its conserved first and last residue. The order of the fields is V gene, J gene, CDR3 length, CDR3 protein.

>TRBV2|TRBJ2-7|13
CASSADRDYEQYF
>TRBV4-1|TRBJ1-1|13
CASSPGTGLEAFF
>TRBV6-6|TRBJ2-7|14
CASSYSLGLDEQYF
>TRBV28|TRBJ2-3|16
CASRPSGGAWTDTQYF
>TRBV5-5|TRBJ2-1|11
CASSNSNEQFF
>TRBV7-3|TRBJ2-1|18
CASSLRLAGRYSYNEQFF
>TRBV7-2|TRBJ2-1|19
CASSFWLAGGVSSYNEQFF
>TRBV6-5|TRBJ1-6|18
CASSYSDGGGSYNSPLHF
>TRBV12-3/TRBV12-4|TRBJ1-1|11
CASSRYTEAFF
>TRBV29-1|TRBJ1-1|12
CSVLTGKAEAFF
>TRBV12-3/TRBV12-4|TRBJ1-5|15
CASSGWRGQDQPQHF
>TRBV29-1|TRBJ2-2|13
CSVLAANTGELFF
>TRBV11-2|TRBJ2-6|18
CASSLLTSGRVGANVLTF